This TCR beta chain was documented in a study of cytotoxic CD8 clonotypes in ibrutinib-treated CLL. Study at large: After treatment lasting a median approximately eleven months, range 6 to 36, response samples were collected.

Study-wide points: Under therapy, public clonotypes either contracted or stayed stable, and they were uncommon. Starting clonality was above that of age-matched healthy donors and tracked circulating CD8+ T-cell counts. Clonality went up at the time of ibrutinib response, stayed stable in sustained remission, and later dropped back toward its baseline level at progression.

The germline CDR1 and CDR2 sequences are MDHEN and SYDVKM. This CDR3 is 15 amino acids long. V was pared by 7 bases and J by 4 bases, with 19 bases between. This clone was seen a handful of times. The antigen is undetermined. This table comes from immunoSEQ multiplex PCR, and its TCRdb copy is limited to in-frame clones, with some not included. The sample lists roughly 160,000 clones, about four fifths seen once, with about 2% in the top ten. The source was PBMCs, collected after 12 months of ibrutinib treatment. The source of this sequence is a human donor with chronic lymphocytic leukemia. The V gene is TRBV28, the J gene TRBJ1-1; possible D gene TRBD1, 6 bases. The CDR3 region is CASIVERGTSTEAFF. The CDR3 DNA sequence: TGTGCCAGCATTGTCGAAAGGGGGACGAGCACTGAAGCTTTCTTT.